These 23 T cell receptor beta chains originate from one sample sequenced in a study of T cells in localized non-small cell lung cancer. TCRdb's table, derived via immunoSEQ multiplex PCR, lists solely in-frame clones and lacks some. The sample has around 3,900 clones, around 25% seen once. Sequenced material: lung tumor tissue, taken before any cancer treatment. The receptors shown here come from a male donor aged 60 or older with stage I lung adenocarcinoma.

The sample holds a few counts of this clone. J is TRBJ1-2 and V is TRBV28, with 9 positions matching TRBD1. This CDR3 is built from 17 residues. V trimming: 7 bases; J trimming: 1 base; junction bases outside the gene matches: 13. Looked up from germline, CDR1 is MDHEN and CDR2 is SYDVKM. The chain's CDR3 is CASKGYGTGINNYGYTF. In DNA, the CDR3 is TGTGCCAGCAAAGGCTACGGGACAGGGATAAATAACTATGGCTACACCTTC.

V gene TRBV23-1 combines with J gene TRBJ1-5; D uncertain. TRBV23-1 is annotated as an ORF whose role is uncertain. V shed 4 bases and J shed 7 bases, with 11 bases lying between them. This CDR3 has 13 amino acids. The chain's CDR3 is CASSRLPVQPQHF. In DNA, the CDR3 is TGCGCCAGCAGTCGATTACCTGTCCAGCCCCAGCATTTT.

This clone came up a few times. The V gene is TRBV6-8, the J gene TRBJ2-7; 7 bases are a match to TRBD1. J was trimmed by 7 bases and V by 0 bases; bases with no gene match: 6. This CDR3 is built from 14 residues. Per germline, CDR1 MNHGY and CDR2 SAAAGT. The CDR3 DNA is TGTGCCAGCAGTTACTCGGGACAGTGGAGGGAGCAGTACTTC. It encodes CASSYSGQWREQYF.

This clone appeared a few times. This rearrangement joins TRBV11-3 to TRBJ1-1, with a weak D call TRBD1 (5 bases). The germline gives CDR1 SGHNT, CDR2 YENEEA. CDR3 length: 15 amino acids. The V and J ends lost 3 bases and 0 bases respectively, with 11 bases between them. The DNA of the CDR3 is TGTGCCAGCAGCTTGAAAGGGGCCCTGAACACTGAAGCTTTCTTT. As protein: CASSLKGALNTEAFF.

This clone was counted between two and nine times. The V and J genes are TRBV28 and TRBJ1-1; D gene unclear. Trimming stripped 1 base from V and 7 bases from J, with 13 bases between. There are 14 residues in the CDR3. Per germline, CDR1 MDHEN and CDR2 SYDVKM. CDR3: CASSLSVEPFEAFF. The DNA of the CDR3 is TGTGCCAGCAGTTTATCGGTAGAACCCTTTGAAGCTTTCTTT.

This chain joins TRBV28 and TRBJ2-1, with 9 bases that match TRBD2. This CDR3 spans 16 amino acids. Germline CDR1 and CDR2: MDHEN and SYDVKM. J was trimmed by 5 bases and V by 4 bases; bases with no gene match: 9. Written as DNA, the CDR3 is TGTGCCAGCAGTTCCCCCAATAGCGGGGGCCACAATGAGCAGTTCTTC. It yields the protein CASSSPNSGGHNEQFF.

The sample holds a few counts of this clone. The V gene is TRBV10-3, the J gene TRBJ1-2; the D gene is possibly TRBD1 (5 bases). V lost 1 base and J lost 2, with 11 bases in between. The length of the CDR3 is 15 residues. Per the germline V gene, CDR1 is ENHRY and CDR2 is SYGVKD. The CDR3 DNA sequence: TGTGCCATCAGTGAGTTGGCAGGGCCCAACTATGGCTACACCTTC. This gives the protein CAISELAGPNYGYTF.

J is TRBJ1-2 and V is TRBV11-3; D is possibly TRBD1 (5 bases). V lost 0 bases, J lost 4 bases, and 9 bases lay in between. The CDR3 has 14 amino acids. Germline CDR1 and CDR2: SGHNT and YENEEA. The CDR3 DNA reads as TGTGCCAGCAGCTTAGACAGGGAGGCCTATGGCTACACCTTC. This encodes CASSLDREAYGYTF.

In this sample, this clone turned up a few times. The V gene is TRBV5-1, the J gene TRBJ2-3; D might be TRBD2 (5 bases). CDR1 and CDR2 from the germline V gene are SGHRS and YFSETQ. The length of the CDR3 is 16 residues. V was clipped by 3 bases and J by 8 bases, with 22 bases between them. Written as DNA, the CDR3 is TGCGCCAGCAGCTCGTCGTTGGCGGGTTTTCTTGGTACGCAGTATTTT. This gives the protein CASSSSLAGFLGTQYF.

The chain is built from TRBV9 and TRBJ1-6; D might be TRBD1 (6 bases). The germline gives CDR1 SGDLS, CDR2 YYNGEE. V lost 4 bases, J lost 5 bases, and 13 bases lay in between. The CDR3 has 15 residues. The CDR3 protein is CASSRGGADNSPLHF. For the CDR3, the DNA is TGTGCCAGCAGCAGGGGGGGCGCGGATAATTCACCCCTCCACTTT.

V and J are TRBV28 and TRBJ1-2, with D hard to call. The CDR3 loop spans 16 amino acids. Germline values: CDR1 MDHEN, CDR2 SYDVKM. V was pared by 1 base and J by 0 bases, with 12 bases between. CDR3 DNA sequence: TGTGCCAGCAGTTTATTCCGAAAGCAAGCTAACTATGGCTACACCTTC. Its protein product is CASSLFRKQANYGYTF.

The chain employs TRBV6-8 and TRBJ2-5; 8 nucleotides match TRBD2. The CDR3 runs 16 residues. J gave up 7 bases and V 0 bases, and 10 bases lay outside the gene matches. Per germline, CDR1 MNHGY and CDR2 SAAAGT. As DNA, the CDR3 is TGTGCCAGCAGTTACTCGATTAGCGGGAATTCACGGACCCAGTACTTC. Encoded protein: CASSYSISGNSRTQYF.

The chain joins TRBV11-3 to TRBJ2-1; 7 bases map to TRBD2. From germline, CDR1 is SGHNT and CDR2 YENEEA. V shed 6 bases and J 6 bases; nucleotides not matched to a gene: 14. CDR3 length equals 16 residues. CDR3 DNA sequence: TGTGCCAGCAGGGAATTAGCGGGCGCCTCATCCAATGAGCAGTTCTTC. This codes for CASRELAGASSNEQFF.

As DNA, the CDR3 is TGTGCCAGTAGTCGGGGGCAGGGGGCGAGACCCCAGCATTTT. Its protein product is CASSRGQGARPQHF. V and J are TRBV19 and TRBJ1-5; 8 bases map to TRBD1. There are 14 residues in the CDR3. The J segment lost 10 bases and the V segment lost 5 bases, leaving 10 bases of the junction unmatched. Germline CDR1 is LNHDA and CDR2 is SQIVND (reference sequence).

J is TRBJ2-6 and V is TRBV5-1; D possibly corresponds to TRBD2 (7 bases). The length of the CDR3 is 18 residues. The germline V gene encodes CDR1 SGHRS and CDR2 YFSETQ. Trimming shortened V by 7 bases and J by 0 bases, and 20 bases separated the two germline ends. CDR3 in amino acids: CASDPWRGPLSGANVLTF. The CDR3 region has the DNA TGCGCCAGCGACCCCTGGCGGGGGCCACTCTCTGGGGCCAACGTCCTGACTTTC.

This clone has only a few counts. This chain joins TRBV11-3 and TRBJ2-1; TRBD2 aligns across 8 bases. V shed 3 bases, J shed 9 bases, and the junction held 7 bases outside the gene matches. This CDR3 region has 14 residues. Germline V gene lookup returns CDR1 SGHNT and CDR2 YENEEA. The CDR3 loop is CASSFSSGGREQFF. The CDR3 DNA reads as TGTGCCAGCAGCTTCAGCAGCGGGGGTCGTGAGCAGTTCTTC.

This rearrangement joins TRBV25-1 to TRBJ2-5; D is uncertain. V lost 0 bases and J 1 base, leaving 6 bases between the germline ends. Germline assignment: CDR1 MGHDK and CDR2 SYGVNS. The length of the CDR3 is 14 residues. CDR3 sequence: CASSEYGLQETQYF. CDR3 sequence (DNA): TGTGCCAGCAGTGAATACGGCCTCCAAGAGACCCAGTACTTC.

The genes are TRBV19 and TRBJ2-5; TRBD1 matches 8 bases. After removal of 6 bases from V and 5 bases from J, the junction contained 14 bases not matched to a gene. The CDR3 extends over 16 amino acids. Per the germline V gene, CDR1 is LNHDA and CDR2 is SQIVND (reference sequence). As DNA, the CDR3 is TGTGCCAGTAGCAACCCACGACAGGGGAACAGGGAGACCCAGTACTTC. Its protein is CASSNPRQGNRETQYF.

The chain combines TRBV19 with TRBJ2-1, with unresolved D. Germline lookup yields CDR1 LNHDA and CDR2 SQIVND (reference sequence). V was pared by 5 bases and J by 3 bases, with 8 bases between. This CDR3 has 13 amino acids. The CDR3 nucleotides are TGTGCCAGTAGTGCGCTAGACTACAATGAGCAGTTCTTC. This sequence encodes CASSALDYNEQFF.

This clone was seen a few times. The J gene is TRBJ2-7, the V gene TRBV7-6, with D hard to call. There are 15 residues in the CDR3. With 3 bases removed from V and 9 bases from J, the gap between germline ends came to 21 bases. Germline V gives CDR1 SGHVS, CDR2 FNYEAQ. CDR3 in amino acids: CASSFSQDPQLRQYF. In DNA, the CDR3 is TGTGCCAGCAGCTTTTCTCAGGACCCTCAGCTAAGGCAGTACTTC.

V usage is TRBV5-1 and J usage is TRBJ2-2; D perhaps matches TRBD1 (6 bases). In germline, CDR1 is SGHRS, CDR2 YFSETQ. There are 14 residues in the CDR3. V was trimmed by 0 bases and J by 6 bases, leaving 9 bases between them. As DNA, the CDR3 is TGCGCCAGCAGCTTGGTCAGGGGTCCCGGGGAGCTGTTTTTT. Its protein product is CASSLVRGPGELFF.

The chain combines TRBV6-8 with TRBJ1-1, with TRBD1 matching 9 bases. Germline V gene data show CDR1 as MNHGY and CDR2 as SAAAGT. Losses at the gene ends were 6 bases for V and 6 bases for J; bases not matched to a gene: 11. The CDR3 runs 15 residues. The CDR3 here is CASRADDRGKAEAFF. In DNA, the CDR3 is TGTGCCAGCAGGGCGGACGACAGGGGGAAAGCTGAAGCTTTCTTT.

The chain recombines TRBV5-1 with TRBJ2-3; D is possibly TRBD2 (5 bases). Germline V CDR1 and CDR2: SGHRS, YFSETQ. The CDR3 totals 15 residues. Trimming removed 0 bases from V and 3 bases from J, with 11 bases in between. The CDR3 DNA reads TGCGCCAGCAGCTTGGCTTCTAGCCCAACAGATACGCAGTATTTT. Translation gives CASSLASSPTDTQYF. Supplemented by reference TRBV5-1 and TRBJ2-3, the full variable domain reads KAGVTQTPRYLIKTRGQQVTLSCSPISGHRSVSWYQQTPGQGLQFLFEYFSETQRNKGNFPGRFSGRQFSNSRSEMNVSTLELGDSALYLCASSLASSPTDTQYFGPGTRLTVL.